These 19 T cell receptor beta chains came from one sample sequenced in a study of post-analysis software for immune sequencing data. Findings and caveats of the study: Patients showed TRBV5-6, TRBV5-1 and TRBV20-1 among about five TRBV segments more frequent than in controls.

Their antigen targets remain unknown. The library was made from cDNA and included unique molecular identifiers. Via MiXCR, TCRdb re-called the PCR reads, giving one row per CDR3 protein. The sample contains roughly 670,000 distinct CDR3 sequences, 55% to 60% of which appear only once. Sample: blood. Every receptor here comes from a girl under 10 years old with multiple sclerosis.

The J gene is TRBJ2-1, the V gene TRBV12-3 or TRBV12-4; 10 bases agree with TRBD1. Trimming removed 6 bases from V and 6 bases from J; junction bases left unmatched: 8. This CDR3 is 15 amino acids long. The CDR3 spells CASRSGTGVGNEQFF. DNA of the CDR3: TGTGCCAGCAGGTCCGGGACAGGGGTTGGCAATGAGCAGTTCTTC.

Here the CDR3 reads CASSPHRGMNTEAFF. CDR3 coding DNA: TGCGCCAGCAGCCCTCACAGGGGCATGAACACTGAAGCTTTCTTT. The chain employs TRBV5-1 and TRBJ1-1; TRBD1 matches at 7 bases. The CDR3 runs 15 residues. CDR1 is SGHRS, CDR2 YFSETQ, per germline. After removal of 4 bases from V and 0 bases from J, the junction contained 6 bases not matched to a gene.

The chain combines TRBV24-1 with TRBJ1-2; no reliable D call. The CDR3 covers 17 residues. The germline gives CDR1 KGHDR, CDR2 SFDVKD. V dropped 4 bases and J dropped 4 bases, with 21 bases sitting between them. The CDR3 nucleotides read TGTGCCACCAGTGACCAAAAGACTGATGGGGTTGGCTATGGCTACACCTTC. The encoded protein is CATSDQKTDGVGYGYTF.

The chain employs TRBV5-1 and TRBJ2-1, with D perhaps TRBD1 or TRBD2 (6 bases each). The germline V gene has CDR1 SGHRS and CDR2 YFSETQ. CDR3 size: 14 residues. V lost 0 bases and J 6 bases, leaving 10 bases between the germline ends. The CDR3 DNA reads as TGCGCCAGCAGCTTGGCCGAGGGGGGCAATGAGCAGTTCTTC. This translates into CASSLAEGGNEQFF.

This rearrangement joins TRBV5-1 to TRBJ1-6, with a tentative D call TRBD1 (6 bases). The CDR3 contains 17 residues. Trimming stripped 0 bases from V and 6 bases from J, with 16 bases between. Germline V gene data show CDR1 as SGHRS and CDR2 as YFSETQ. The CDR3 loop is CASSLEGGFSPNSPLHF. In nucleotides, the CDR3 is TGCGCCAGCAGCTTGGAGGGGGGTTTCTCCCCTAATTCACCCCTCCACTTT.

This chain uses TRBV6-5 with TRBJ1-4, with D unclear. V was clipped by 4 bases and J by 0 bases, with 9 bases between them. Germline-derived CDR1 and CDR2 are MNHEY and SVGAGI. The CDR3 loop spans 15 amino acids. CDR3 sequence reads: CASSLALATNEKLFF. The CDR3 nucleotides read TGTGCCAGCAGTTTGGCGTTAGCAACTAATGAAAAACTGTTTTTT.

CDR3: CATSDPMLTEAFF. For the CDR3, the DNA is TGTGCCACCAGTGATCCCATGTTGACTGAAGCTTTCTTT. The chain joins TRBV24-1 to TRBJ1-1; D is ambiguous. V was shortened by 3 bases and J by 5 bases, with 9 bases between the two germline ends. The CDR3 contains 13 residues. Germline CDR1 is KGHDR and CDR2 is SFDVKD.

The genes are TRBV9 and TRBJ2-3; 13 nucleotides match TRBD2. Germline lookup yields CDR1 SGDLS and CDR2 YYNGEE. The J segment lost 4 bases and the V segment lost 4 bases, leaving 6 bases of the junction unmatched. This CDR3 region has 16 residues. CDR3 coding DNA: TGTGCCAGCAGCTTCCAACTAGCGGGAGGGCCAGATACGCAGTATTTT. This sequence encodes CASSFQLAGGPDTQYF.

This clonotype was recorded once. This chain links TRBV27 with TRBJ2-5; no definite D call. Deletions cut 7 bases from V and 1 base from J, with 10 bases between. The CDR3 extends over 13 amino acids. Germline CDR1 is MNHEY and CDR2 is SMNVEV (reference sequence). CDR3 loop: CASTRSPQETQYF. In nucleotides, the CDR3 is TGTGCCAGCACCCGTAGCCCCCAAGAGACCCAGTACTTC.

V gene TRBV7-9 combines with J gene TRBJ2-1, with 11 nucleotides matching TRBD2. The V and J ends lost 8 bases and 8 bases, in that order; junction bases with no gene match: 11. There are 15 residues in the CDR3. CDR1 is SEHNR and CDR2 is FQNEAQ in the germline V gene (reference sequence). The CDR3 is CASSRTSGSVDEQFF. CDR3 coding DNA: TGTGCCAGCTCCCGAACTAGCGGGAGTGTAGATGAGCAGTTCTTC.

The V call is TRBV29-1, the J call TRBJ2-7; 11 nucleotides line up with TRBD1. J was trimmed by 3 bases and V by 6 bases; bases with no gene match: 7. Germline CDR1 SQVTM, CDR2 ANQGSEA. This CDR3 has 14 residues. The CDR3 DNA sequence: TGCAGCGTAGCCTCCGGGACAGGGGGCTACGAGCAGTACTTC. Encoded protein: CSVASGTGGYEQYF.

The genes are TRBV30 and TRBJ2-3; 9 nucleotides line up with TRBD2. There are 16 residues in the CDR3. Germline CDR1 reads GTSNPN; CDR2 reads SVGIG (reference sequence). Trimming cost V 1 base and J 1 base; bases outside gene matches: 6. This CDR3 reads CAWSGVAGVGTDTQYF. CDR3 coding DNA: TGTGCCTGGAGTGGTGTAGCGGGGGTAGGCACAGATACGCAGTATTTT.

The chain has TRBV5-1 and TRBJ2-7, with 10 bases matching TRBD2. The V segment lost 6 bases and the J segment 0 bases; nucleotides outside the gene matches: 3. CDR3 length equals 14 residues. CDR1 and CDR2 (germline): SGHRS, YFSETQ. The CDR3 reads CASTTSGDSYEQYF. The CDR3 coding sequence is TGCGCCAGCACTACTAGCGGGGACTCCTACGAGCAGTACTTC.

J is TRBJ1-6 and V is TRBV12-3 or TRBV12-4; unclear D gene. This CDR3 region has 12 residues. The ends were cut back, 7 bases at V and 9 bases at J, with 10 bases in the middle. The CDR3 is CASNQLGSPLHF. CDR3 sequence (DNA): TGTGCCAGCAACCAACTAGGTTCACCCCTCCACTTT.

V is TRBV20-1 and J is TRBJ1-2; a weak D match, TRBD1 (5 bases). Trimming cost V 4 bases and J 4 bases, with 16 bases left between them. This CDR3 region has 14 residues. Per the germline V gene, CDR1 is DFQATT and CDR2 is SNEGSKA (reference sequence). CDR3 in amino acids: CSANRGGVGYGYTF. The CDR3 bases are TGCAGTGCTAATCGGGGAGGGGTGGGCTATGGCTACACCTTC.

The gene calls are TRBV9 and TRBJ2-1; 7 bases map to TRBD2. Germline loops: CDR1 SGDLS, CDR2 YYNGEE. V lost 0 bases and J lost 2; bases outside the gene matches: 11. This CDR3 contains 18 residues. As DNA, the CDR3 is TGTGCCAGCAGCGTAGGAGGAAGGAGCGGGAATCCCTACAATGAGCAGTTCTTC. Its protein is CASSVGGRSGNPYNEQFF.

The J gene is TRBJ2-1, the V gene TRBV29-1; the D gene is possibly TRBD2 (6 bases). V was pared by 4 bases and J by 3 bases, with 10 bases between. The CDR3 covers 13 residues. Looked up from germline, CDR1 is SQVTM and CDR2 is ANQGSEA. The DNA of the CDR3 is TGCAGCGTTGCGGGGAGGCTCTACAATGAGCAGTTCTTC. Translation: CSVAGRLYNEQFF.

The V call is TRBV7-2, the J call TRBJ1-1; D remains ambiguous. Trimming shortened V by 3 bases and J by 7 bases, and 6 bases separated the two germline ends. CDR3 length: 11 residues. From germline, CDR1 is SGHTA and CDR2 FQGNSA. The CDR3: CASSFPGEAFF. The CDR3 DNA reads TGTGCCAGCAGCTTTCCTGGTGAAGCTTTCTTT.

In its sample, this clonotype was seen a few times. V usage is TRBV7-2 and J usage is TRBJ2-5; 8 bases are a match to TRBD2. V was clipped by 6 bases and J by 4 bases; unmatched bases: 10. The CDR3 is 15 amino acids. Germline V gives CDR1 SGHTA, CDR2 FQGNSA. CDR3 sequence (DNA): TGTGCCAGCAGGGGCTACGGGGGGGCGAGAGAGACCCAGTACTTC. Residues: CASRGYGGARETQYF.